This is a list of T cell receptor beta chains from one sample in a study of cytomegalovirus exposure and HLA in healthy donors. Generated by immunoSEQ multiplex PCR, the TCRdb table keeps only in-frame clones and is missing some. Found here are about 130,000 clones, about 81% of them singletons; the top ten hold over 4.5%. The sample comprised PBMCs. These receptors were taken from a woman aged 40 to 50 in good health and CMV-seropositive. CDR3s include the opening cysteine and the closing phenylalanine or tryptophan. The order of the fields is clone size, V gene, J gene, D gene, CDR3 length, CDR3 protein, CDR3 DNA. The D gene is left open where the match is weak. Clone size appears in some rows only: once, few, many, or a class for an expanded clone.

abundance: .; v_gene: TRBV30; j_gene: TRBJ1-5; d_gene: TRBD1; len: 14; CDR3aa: CAWSFPTGDQPQHF; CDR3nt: TGTGCCTGGAGTTTCCCGACAGGGGATCAGCCCCAGCATTTT
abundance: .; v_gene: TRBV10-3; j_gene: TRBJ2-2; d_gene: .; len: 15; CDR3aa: CAISASGSLSGELFF; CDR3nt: TGTGCCATCAGTGCAAGCGGGTCATTATCCGGGGAGCTGTTTTTT
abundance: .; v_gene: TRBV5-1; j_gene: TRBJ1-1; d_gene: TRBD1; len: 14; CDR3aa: CASSSTGVNTEAFF; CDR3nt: TGCGCCAGCAGCAGTACAGGGGTGAACACTGAAGCTTTCTTT
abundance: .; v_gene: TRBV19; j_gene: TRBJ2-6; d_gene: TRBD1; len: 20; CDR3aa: CASTPRDRVSSSAGANVLTF; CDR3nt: TGTGCCAGTACCCCTCGGGACAGGGTGTCCTCTAGTGCTGGGGCCAACGTCCTGACTTTC
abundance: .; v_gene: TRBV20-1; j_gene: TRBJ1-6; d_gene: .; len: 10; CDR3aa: CSARGTRLHF; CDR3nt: TGCAGTGCCCGAGGGACTCGGCTCCACTTT
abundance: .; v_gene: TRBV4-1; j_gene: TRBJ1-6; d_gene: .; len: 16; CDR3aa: CASSQAAGSYNSPLHF; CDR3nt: TGCGCCAGCAGCCAAGCAGCAGGCTCCTATAATTCACCCCTCCACTTT
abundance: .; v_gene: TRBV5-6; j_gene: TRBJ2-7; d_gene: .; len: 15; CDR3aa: CASSLGIGATYEQYF; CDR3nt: TGTGCCAGCAGCTTGGGAATAGGGGCCACCTACGAGCAGTACTTC
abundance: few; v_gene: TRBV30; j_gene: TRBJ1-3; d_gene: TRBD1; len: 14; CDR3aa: CAWSLADRANTIYF; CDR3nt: TGTGCCTGGAGTTTAGCCGACAGGGCGAACACCATATATTTT
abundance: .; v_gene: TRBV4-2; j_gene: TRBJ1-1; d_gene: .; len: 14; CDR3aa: CASSQEQLKAEAFF; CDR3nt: TGTGCCAGCAGCCAAGAACAGTTAAAGGCTGAAGCTTTCTTT
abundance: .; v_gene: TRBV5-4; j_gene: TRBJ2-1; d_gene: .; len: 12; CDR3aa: CASSLIYNEQFF; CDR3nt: TGTGCCAGCAGCCTAATTTACAATGAGCAGTTCTTC
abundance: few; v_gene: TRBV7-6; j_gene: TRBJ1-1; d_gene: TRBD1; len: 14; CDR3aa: CASSSRQGADGAFF; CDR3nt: TGTGCCAGCAGCTCCCGACAGGGGGCGGACGGAGCTTTCTTT
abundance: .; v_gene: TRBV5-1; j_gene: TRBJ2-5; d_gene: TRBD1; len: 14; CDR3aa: CASSPMTGEETQYF; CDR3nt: TGCGCCAGCAGCCCGATGACAGGGGAGGAGACCCAGTACTTC
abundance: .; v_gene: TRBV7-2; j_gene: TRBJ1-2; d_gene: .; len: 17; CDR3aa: CASSLVPSGLANYGYTF; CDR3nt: TGTGCCAGCAGCTTAGTCCCCTCGGGACTAGCTAACTATGGCTACACCTTC
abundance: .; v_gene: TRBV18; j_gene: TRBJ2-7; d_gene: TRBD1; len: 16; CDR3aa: CASSPRGGGSHGEQYF; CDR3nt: TGTGCCAGCTCACCAAGAGGGGGCGGGTCCCACGGCGAGCAGTACTTC
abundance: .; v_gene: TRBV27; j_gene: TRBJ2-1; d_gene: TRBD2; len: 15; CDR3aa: CASSSTSGRDYEQFF; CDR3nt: TGTGCCAGCAGCTCTACTAGCGGGAGAGACTATGAGCAGTTCTTC
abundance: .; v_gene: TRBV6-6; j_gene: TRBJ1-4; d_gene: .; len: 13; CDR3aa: CAAQAQPAEKLFF; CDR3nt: TGTGCCGCACAGGCACAACCGGCAGAAAAACTGTTTTTT
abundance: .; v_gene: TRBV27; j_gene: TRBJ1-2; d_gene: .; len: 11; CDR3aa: CASSSGGRSTF; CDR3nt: TGTGCCAGCAGTTCAGGAGGACGTAGCACCTTC
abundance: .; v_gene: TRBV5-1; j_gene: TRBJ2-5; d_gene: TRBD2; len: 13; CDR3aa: CASGAGGVETQYF; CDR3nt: TGCGCCAGCGGAGCGGGAGGGGTGGAGACCCAGTACTTC
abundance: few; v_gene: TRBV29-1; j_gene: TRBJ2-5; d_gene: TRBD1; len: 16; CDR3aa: CSVAPTGESWGETQYF; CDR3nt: TGCAGCGTCGCCCCGACAGGGGAATCTTGGGGAGAGACCCAGTACTTC
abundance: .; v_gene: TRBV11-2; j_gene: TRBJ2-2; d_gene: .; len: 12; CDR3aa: CASSQNTGELFF; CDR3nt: TGTGCCAGCAGCCAAAACACCGGGGAGCTGTTTTTT
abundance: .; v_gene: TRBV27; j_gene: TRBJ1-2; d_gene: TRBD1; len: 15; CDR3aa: CASSLRQGTAYGYTF; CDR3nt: TGTGCCAGCAGCCTCCGACAGGGGACAGCCTATGGCTACACCTTC
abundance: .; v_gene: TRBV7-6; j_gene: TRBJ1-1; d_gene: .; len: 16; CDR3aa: CASSLEATASNTEAFF; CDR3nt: TGTGCCAGCAGCTTAGAAGCGACAGCGTCCAACACTGAAGCTTTCTTT
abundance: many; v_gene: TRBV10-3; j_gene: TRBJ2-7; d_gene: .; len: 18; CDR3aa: CAIRERWDWEGDSYEQYF; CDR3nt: TGTGCCATCAGGGAGCGTTGGGATTGGGAAGGGGATTCTTACGAGCAGTACTTC
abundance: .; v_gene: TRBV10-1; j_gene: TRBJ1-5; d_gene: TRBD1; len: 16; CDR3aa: CASSVLCRDRGQPQHF; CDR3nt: TGCGCCAGCAGTGTCCTATGCCGGGACAGGGGTCAGCCCCAGCATTTT
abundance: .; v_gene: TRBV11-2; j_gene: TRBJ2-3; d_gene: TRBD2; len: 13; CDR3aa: CASSFPLADTQYF; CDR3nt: TGTGCCAGCAGCTTCCCACTAGCGGATACGCAGTATTTT
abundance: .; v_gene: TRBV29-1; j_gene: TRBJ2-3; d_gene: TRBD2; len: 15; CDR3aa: CSVLELAGGADTQYF; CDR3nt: TGCAGCGTCCTAGAACTAGCGGGAGGTGCAGATACGCAGTATTTT
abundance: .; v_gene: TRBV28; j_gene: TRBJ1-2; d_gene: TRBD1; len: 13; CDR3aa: CASRQQGASGYTF; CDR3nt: TGTGCCAGCAGGCAACAGGGGGCAAGTGGCTACACCTTC
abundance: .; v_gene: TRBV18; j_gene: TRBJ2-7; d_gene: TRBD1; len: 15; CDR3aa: CASSPGQFISYEQYF; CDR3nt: TGTGCCAGCTCACCGGGACAGTTCATTTCCTACGAGCAGTACTTC
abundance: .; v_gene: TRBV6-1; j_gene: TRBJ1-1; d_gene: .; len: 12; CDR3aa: CASRGTNTEAFF; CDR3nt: TGTGCCAGCAGGGGGACAAACACTGAAGCTTTCTTT
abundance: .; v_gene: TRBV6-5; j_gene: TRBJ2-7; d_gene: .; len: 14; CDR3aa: CASSYSAYAYEQYF; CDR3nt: TGCGCCAGCAGTTACTCCGCCTACGCCTACGAGCAGTACTTC
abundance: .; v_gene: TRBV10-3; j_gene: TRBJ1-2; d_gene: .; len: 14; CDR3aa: CAIRIAGGGEGYTF; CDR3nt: TGTGCCATCAGGATCGCTGGAGGCGGTGAGGGCTACACCTTC
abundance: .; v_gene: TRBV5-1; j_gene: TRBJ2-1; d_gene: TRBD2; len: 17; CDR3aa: CASSLAGAGGRDNEQFF; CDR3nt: TGCGCCAGCAGCTTGGCTGGGGCGGGAGGGAGGGACAATGAGCAGTTCTTC
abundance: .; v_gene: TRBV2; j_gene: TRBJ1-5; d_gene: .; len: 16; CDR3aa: CASRLLTGSTNQPQHF; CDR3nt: TGTGCCAGCAGGCTACTTACAGGGTCAACTAATCAGCCCCAGCATTTT
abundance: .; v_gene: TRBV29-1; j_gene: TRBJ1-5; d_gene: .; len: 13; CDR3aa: CSVDPGGNQPQHF; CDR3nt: TGCAGCGTTGATCCAGGGGGCAATCAGCCCCAGCATTTT
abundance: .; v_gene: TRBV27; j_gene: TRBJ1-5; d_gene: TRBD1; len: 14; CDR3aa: CASSQDRGGMPQHF; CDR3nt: TGTGCCAGCAGTCAAGACAGGGGTGGGATGCCCCAGCATTTT
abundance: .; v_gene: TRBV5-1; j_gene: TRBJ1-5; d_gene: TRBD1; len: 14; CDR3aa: CASSITGGNQPQHF; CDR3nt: TGCGCCAGCAGTATAACAGGGGGGAATCAGCCCCAGCATTTT
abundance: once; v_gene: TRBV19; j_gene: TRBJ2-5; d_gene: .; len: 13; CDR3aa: CASRGSVGETQYF; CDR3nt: TGTGCCAGCCGCGGGTCCGTCGGAGAGACCCAGTACTTC
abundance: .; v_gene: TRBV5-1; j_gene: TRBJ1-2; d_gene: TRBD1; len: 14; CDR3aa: CASSPDRAGDGYTF; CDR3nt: TGCGCCAGCAGCCCGGACAGGGCAGGTGATGGCTACACCTTC
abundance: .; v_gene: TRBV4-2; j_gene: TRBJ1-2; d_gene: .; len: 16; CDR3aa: CASSQEGAGQLCGYTF; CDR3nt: TGTGCCAGCAGCCAAGAAGGGGCCGGGCAACTGTGTGGCTACACCTTC
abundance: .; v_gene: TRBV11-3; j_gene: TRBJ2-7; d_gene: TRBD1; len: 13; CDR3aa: CASSRDRGREQYF; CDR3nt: TGTGCCAGCAGCCGGGACAGGGGACGCGAGCAGTACTTC
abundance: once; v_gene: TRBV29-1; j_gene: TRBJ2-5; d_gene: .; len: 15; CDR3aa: CSVGLSLALQETQYF; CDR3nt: TGCAGCGTCGGATTATCGCTAGCACTCCAAGAGACCCAGTACTTC
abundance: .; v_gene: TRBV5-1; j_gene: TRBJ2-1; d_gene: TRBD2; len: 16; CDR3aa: CASTHKTSGGVTEQFF; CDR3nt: TGCGCCAGCACCCATAAAACTAGCGGGGGGGTTACTGAGCAGTTCTTC
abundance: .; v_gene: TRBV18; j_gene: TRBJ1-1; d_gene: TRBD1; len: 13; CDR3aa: CASSRGQGNEAFF; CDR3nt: TGTGCCAGCTCCCGGGGACAGGGGAATGAAGCTTTCTTT
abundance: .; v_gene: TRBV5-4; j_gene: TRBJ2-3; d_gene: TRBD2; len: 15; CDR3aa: CASSIAGVYTDTQYF; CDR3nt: TGTGCCAGCAGCATAGCGGGGGTATACACAGATACGCAGTATTTT
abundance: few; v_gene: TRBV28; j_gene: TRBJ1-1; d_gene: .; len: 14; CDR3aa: CASSSLQGGTEAFF; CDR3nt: TGTGCCAGCAGTTCCCTTCAAGGAGGGACTGAAGCTTTCTTT
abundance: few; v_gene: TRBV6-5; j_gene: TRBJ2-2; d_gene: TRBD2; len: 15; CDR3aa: CASRPGLVGTGELFF; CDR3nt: TGTGCCAGCAGACCTGGACTAGTAGGAACCGGGGAGCTGTTTTTT
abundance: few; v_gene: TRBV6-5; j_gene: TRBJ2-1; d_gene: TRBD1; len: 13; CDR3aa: CASYKTGGKEQFF; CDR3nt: TGTGCCAGCTATAAAACAGGGGGTAAGGAGCAGTTCTTC
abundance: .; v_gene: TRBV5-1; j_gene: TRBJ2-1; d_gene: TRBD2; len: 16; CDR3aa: CASTPDPTSGGAKQFF; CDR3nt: TGCGCCAGCACCCCTGATCCCACTAGCGGGGGGGCCAAGCAGTTCTTC
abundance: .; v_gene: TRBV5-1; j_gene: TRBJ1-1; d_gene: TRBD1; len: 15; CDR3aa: CASSSRTGGYTEAFF; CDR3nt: TGCGCCAGCAGCAGCCGGACAGGGGGATACACTGAAGCTTTCTTT
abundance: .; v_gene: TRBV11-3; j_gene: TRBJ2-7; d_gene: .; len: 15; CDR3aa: CASSLAAGVAYEQYF; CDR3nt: TGTGCCAGCAGCTTAGCCGCAGGGGTTGCCTACGAGCAGTACTTC
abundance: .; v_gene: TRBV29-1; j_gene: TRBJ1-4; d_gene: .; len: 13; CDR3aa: CSVRSGANEKLFF; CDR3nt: TGCAGCGTCCGTAGTGGAGCTAATGAAAAACTGTTTTTT
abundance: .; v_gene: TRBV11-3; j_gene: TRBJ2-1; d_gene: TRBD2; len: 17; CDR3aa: CASTYTATSGSVGEQFF; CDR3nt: TGTGCCAGCACCTATACAGCGACTAGCGGGAGTGTGGGTGAGCAGTTCTTC
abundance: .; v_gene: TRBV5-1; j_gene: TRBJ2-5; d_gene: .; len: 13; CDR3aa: CASSLSNRRTQYF; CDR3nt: TGCGCCAGCAGCTTGTCCAACAGGAGGACCCAGTACTTC
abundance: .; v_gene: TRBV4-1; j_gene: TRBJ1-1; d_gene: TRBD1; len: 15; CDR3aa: CASSPGTGRNTEAFF; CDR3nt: TGCGCCAGCAGCCCGGGGACAGGGAGGAACACTGAAGCTTTCTTT
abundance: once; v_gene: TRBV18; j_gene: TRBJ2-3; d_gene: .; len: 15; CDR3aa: CASSPLSGHTDTQYF; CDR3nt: TGTGCCAGCTCACCACTGTCAGGGCACACAGATACGCAGTATTTT
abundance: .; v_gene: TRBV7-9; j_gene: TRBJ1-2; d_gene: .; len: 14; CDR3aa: CASSLGTQGAGYTF; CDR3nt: TGTGCCAGCAGCTTGGGCACACAGGGAGCTGGCTACACCTTC
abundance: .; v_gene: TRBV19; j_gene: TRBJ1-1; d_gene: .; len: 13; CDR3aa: CASEKVGGTEAFF; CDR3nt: TGTGCCAGTGAAAAGGTGGGGGGCACTGAAGCTTTCTTT
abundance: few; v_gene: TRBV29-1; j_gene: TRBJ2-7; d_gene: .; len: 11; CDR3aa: CSVVSGLGQYF; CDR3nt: TGCAGCGTTGTTTCCGGTCTCGGGCAGTACTTC
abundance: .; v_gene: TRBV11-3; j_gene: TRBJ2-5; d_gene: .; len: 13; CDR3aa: CASSPLGAEEQYF; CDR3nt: TGTGCCAGCTCCCCCCTGGGGGCGGAAGAGCAGTACTTC
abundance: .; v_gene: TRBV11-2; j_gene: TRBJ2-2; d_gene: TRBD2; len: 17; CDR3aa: CASSLVGLAGESGELFF; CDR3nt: TGTGCCAGCAGCTTAGTGGGACTAGCGGGGGAGTCCGGGGAGCTGTTTTTT